The T cell receptor (beta chain) described here comes from a study of blood T cell repertoires in COVID-19. About the study: Material from acute and convalescent COVID-19 was sourced from the United States, Italy and Spain. In each case, the material was cDNA or gDNA derived from T cells, B-cell-depleted T cells, or PBMCs.

Trimming pared 5 bases from V and 0 bases from J, leaving 11 bases between. CDR3 length: 15 residues. Germline-derived CDR1 and CDR2 are LGHDT and YNNKEL (reference sequence). Per the authors' pipeline: Reference gene primer amplification gave nucleated cell count estimates. The method was immunoSEQ multiplex PCR; TCRdb's version includes in-frame clones alone and lacks a portion of them. D and trimming come from the DNA, and the V and J calls and clone size come from that table. The table has 200,000 or so clones, roughly 87% seen once. The genes are TRBV3-1 (or the pseudogene TRBV3-2) and TRBJ2-1; no definite D call. The clonotype was recovered from a middle-aged man with active or convalescent COVID-19. Sequenced: peripheral blood. The CDR3 reads CASSSTSSSYNEQFF. The CDR3 bases are TGTGCCAGCAGCTCGACTTCAAGCTCCTACAATGAGCAGTTCTTC.